The sequence of this T cell receptor beta chain was determined in a study of blood T cell repertoires in COVID-19. From germline, CDR1 is MDHEN and CDR2 SYDVKM. The CDR3 sequence is 14 residues long. Losses at the gene ends were 5 bases for V and 7 bases for J; bases not matched to a gene: 10. Sequenced by immunoSEQ multiplex PCR; TCRdb stores in-frame clones only, minus some. The sample yields around 100,000 clones, around 86% seen once. V usage is TRBV28 and J usage is TRBJ1-2; 7 bases map to TRBD1. The clonotype comes from a man between 65 and 80 years old with acute or convalescent COVID-19. Sequences were obtained from peripheral blood. CDR3 nucleotides: TGTGCCAGCAGTACCCGACAGGGTTGGGGTGGCTACACCTTC. This codes for CASSTRQGWGGYTF.